This TCR beta chain was identified during a study of cytomegalovirus exposure and HLA in healthy donors. Study conclusions and caveats: Upon later analysis, HLA-associated TCR beta chains proved more clonally expanded than other, equally common chains. Accurate prediction of most subjects' HLA-A and HLA-B alleles from TCR beta sequences was reported.

It was with 60 Vbeta and 13 Jbeta primers that the PCR ran. Sequenced by immunoSEQ multiplex PCR; TCRdb stores in-frame clones only, minus some. The sample has over 150,000 clones; 65% to 85% are singletons. About this clone: As yet, its antigen is unknown.

Germline CDR1 LNHDA, CDR2 SQIVND (reference sequence). The CDR3 has 15 residues. V trimming: 1 base; J trimming: 5 bases; junction bases outside the gene matches: 7. Sequencing input: PBMCs. The rearrangement joins TRBV19 to TRBJ2-5; the match to TRBD2 covers 7 bases. This TCR was sampled from a boy younger than 10 in good health and CMV-seronegative. DNA for the CDR3: TGTGCCAGTAGTATAGCGGGGGGAGGAGGGGAGACCCAGTACTTC. Its translation: CASSIAGGGGETQYF.